This TCR beta chain is drawn from a study of CD4 T cells in relation to SARS-CoV-2 and coronaviruses. Study-wide background: PBMCs were cultured with antigen for 10 days before TCR beta sequencing.

Overall study results and limits: Roughly 65% of donors had memory CD4+ clonotypes crossrecognizing SARS-CoV-2 and common cold coronavirus spike.

The CDR3 totals 19 residues. V dropped 2 bases and J dropped 0 bases, with 17 bases sitting between them. Germline-derived CDR1 and CDR2 are KGHSH and LQKENI. Some clones are missing from TCRdb's copy, which holds only in-frame ones; the method was immunoSEQ multiplex PCR. This sample carries 8,500 to 13,000 clones, 70% to 85% of them seen once, and the ten largest clones take roughly a quarter. Unexposed donor CD4+ T cells date from about 2011-2018, before the COVID-19 pandemic. CD4+ T cells were isolated from the cells after around 11 days of culture. Cells permitting, SARS-CoV-2 S/N and four cold-coronavirus spikes were tested on unexposed-donor CD4+ T cells. Concerning this clone: The antigen is not known.

The V gene is TRBV18, the J gene TRBJ2-6, with D perhaps given as TRBD1 or TRBD2 (7 bases each). The sequence derives from a human donor in good health. Specimen: CD4+ T cells from PBMCs, cultured in vitro. The CDR3: CASSPRARGGFSGANVLTF. In nucleotides, the CDR3 is TGTGCCAGCTCACCAAGAGCCAGGGGGGGTTTCTCTGGGGCCAACGTCCTGACTTTC.